Listed below are T cell receptor beta chains from one sample, sequenced in a study of T cell responses to AZD1222 COVID-19 vaccine. This table comes from immunoSEQ multiplex PCR, and its TCRdb copy is limited to in-frame clones, with some not included. The repertoire holds around 100,000 clones, 86% seen once, with 5% in the top ten. The source was peripheral blood, collected on day 0 of AZD1222 vaccination. The receptors come from an adult in good health. Both conserved end residues are part of each CDR3. D genes are given only for firm matches. Only some rows state a clone size, as once, few, many or a class for expanded clones.

TRBJ2-2 TRBD2 TRBV4-3 . CASSQAGLNHGELFF TGCGCCAGCAGCCAAGCGGGACTAAATCACGGGGAGCTGTTTTTT
TRBJ2-1 . TRBV30 . CAWTYGPGGNEQFF TGTGCCTGGACCTACGGGCCTGGGGGGAATGAGCAGTTCTTC
TRBJ1-1 . TRBV7-9 few CASSVNTEAFF TGTGCCAGCAGCGTGAACACTGAAGCTTTCTTT
TRBJ2-1 TRBD2 TRBV6-1 . CASSEALAGYYNEQFF TGTGCCAGCAGTGAAGCGTTAGCGGGGTACTACAATGAGCAGTTCTTC
TRBJ1-5 TRBD1 TRBV7-2 . CASSSGQGGMSNQPQHF TGTGCCAGCAGTTCCGGACAGGGGGGGATGAGCAATCAGCCCCAGCATTTT
TRBJ1-1 . TRBV5-1 . CASSTDGDGYTEAFF TGCGCCAGCAGCACGGACGGGGACGGCTACACTGAAGCTTTCTTT
TRBJ1-6 TRBD1 TRBV6-5 . CASSYFPRDRYSPLHF TGTGCCAGCAGTTACTTCCCCCGGGACAGGTATTCACCCCTCCACTTT
TRBJ1-2 . TRBV29-1 . CSVERAANYGYTF TGCAGCGTTGAAAGGGCGGCTAACTATGGCTACACCTTC
TRBJ2-1 . TRBV11-1 . CASSLEERAYNEQFF TGTGCCAGCAGCCTAGAAGAGCGAGCCTACAATGAGCAGTTCTTC
TRBJ1-2 . TRBV27 . CASSFSLRDVTYGYTF TGTGCCAGCAGTTTCTCTCTACGGGACGTAACCTATGGCTACACCTTC
TRBJ2-5 TRBD1 TRBV5-1 . CASSLTGDRETQYF TGCGCCAGCAGCTTAACCGGGGACAGGGAGACCCAGTACTTC
TRBJ2-1 . TRBV6-6 . CASSWPGVGNEQFF TGTGCCAGCAGTTGGCCAGGGGTAGGGAATGAGCAGTTCTTC
TRBJ1-6 . TRBV30 . CAWSARGRGRSYNSPLHF TGTGCCTGGAGTGCTCGCGGCCGGGGCCGCTCCTATAATTCACCCCTCCACTTT
TRBJ1-6 . TRBV10-3 . CAISELGDGDSPLHF TGTGCCATCAGTGAACTGGGAGATGGTGATTCACCCCTCCACTTT
TRBJ2-2 . TRBV7-9 . CASSLGSITGELFF TGTGCCAGCAGCTTAGGGTCCATAACCGGGGAGCTGTTTTTT
TRBJ2-7 . TRBV28 . CASSLGRPTYEQYF TGTGCCAGCAGTTTGGGTCGTCCAACCTACGAGCAGTACTTC
TRBJ2-7 . TRBV7-2 . CASSPQRTPSGEQYF TGTGCCAGCAGCCCACAGAGGACGCCGTCGGGGGAGCAGTACTTC
TRBJ1-1 . TRBV11-2 . CASSSSRNTEAFF TGTGCCAGCAGCTCTTCCAGGAACACTGAAGCTTTCTTT
TRBJ1-1 TRBD1 TRBV6-5 once CASSYPGQLNTEAFF TGTGCCAGCAGTTACCCGGGACAGTTGAACACTGAAGCTTTCTTT
TRBJ2-1 . TRBV20-1 once CSASGPRYNEQFF TGCAGTGCTAGTGGCCCTAGATACAATGAGCAGTTCTTC
TRBJ2-1 . TRBV6-2/TRBV6-3 once CASSPPGPRSQISSYNEQFF TGTGCCAGCAGTCCCCCCGGGCCCCGGTCCCAAATAAGTTCCTACAATGAGCAGTTCTTC
TRBJ2-1 TRBD2 TRBV4-1 . CASSHPGLAGGPGYNEQFF TGCGCCAGCAGCCACCCTGGGCTAGCGGGAGGGCCTGGCTACAATGAGCAGTTCTTC
TRBJ1-2 . TRBV2 . CASQGQYGYTF TGTGCCAGTCAGGGTCAGTATGGCTACACCTTC
TRBJ1-5 . TRBV19 . CASRSGAAVGPQHF TGTGCCAGTAGATCGGGGGCCGCGGTTGGGCCCCAGCATTTT
TRBJ1-1 . TRBV10-2 . CASSEGRNTEAFF TGCGCCAGCAGTGAGGGCAGGAACACTGAAGCTTTCTTT
TRBJ1-5 . TRBV24-1 . CATSAPNGPQHF TGTGCCACCAGTGCCCCGAATGGGCCCCAGCATTTT